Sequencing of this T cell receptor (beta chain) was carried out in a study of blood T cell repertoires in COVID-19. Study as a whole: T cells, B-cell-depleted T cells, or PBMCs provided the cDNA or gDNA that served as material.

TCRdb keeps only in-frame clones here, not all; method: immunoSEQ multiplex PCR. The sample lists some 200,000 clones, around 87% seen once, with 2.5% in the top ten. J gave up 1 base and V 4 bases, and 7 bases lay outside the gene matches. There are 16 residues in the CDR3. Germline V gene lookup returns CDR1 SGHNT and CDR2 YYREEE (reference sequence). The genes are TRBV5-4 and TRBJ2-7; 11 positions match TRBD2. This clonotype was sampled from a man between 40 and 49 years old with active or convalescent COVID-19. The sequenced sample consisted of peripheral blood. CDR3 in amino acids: CASSLRLAGLSYEQYF. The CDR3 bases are TGTGCCAGCAGCCTCAGACTAGCGGGGCTTTCCTACGAGCAGTACTTC.